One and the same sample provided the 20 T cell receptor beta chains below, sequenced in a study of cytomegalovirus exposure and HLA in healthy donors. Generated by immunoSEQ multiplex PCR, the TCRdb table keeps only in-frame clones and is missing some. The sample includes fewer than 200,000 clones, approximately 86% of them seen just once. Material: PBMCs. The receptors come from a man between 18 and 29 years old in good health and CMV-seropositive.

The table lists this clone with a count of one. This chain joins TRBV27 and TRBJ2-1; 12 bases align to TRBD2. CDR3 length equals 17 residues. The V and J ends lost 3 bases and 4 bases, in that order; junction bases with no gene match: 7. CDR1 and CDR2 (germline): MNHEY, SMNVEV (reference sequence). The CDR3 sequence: CASSFMTSGSLYNEQFF. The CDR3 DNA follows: TGTGCCAGCAGTTTTATGACTAGCGGGAGTCTATACAATGAGCAGTTCTTC.

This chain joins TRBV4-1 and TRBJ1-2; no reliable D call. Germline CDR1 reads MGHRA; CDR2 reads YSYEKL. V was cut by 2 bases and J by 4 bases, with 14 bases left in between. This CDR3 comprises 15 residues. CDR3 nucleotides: TGCGCCAGCAGCCAATCAACAGCCGTACCCTATGGCTACACCTTC. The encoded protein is CASSQSTAVPYGYTF.

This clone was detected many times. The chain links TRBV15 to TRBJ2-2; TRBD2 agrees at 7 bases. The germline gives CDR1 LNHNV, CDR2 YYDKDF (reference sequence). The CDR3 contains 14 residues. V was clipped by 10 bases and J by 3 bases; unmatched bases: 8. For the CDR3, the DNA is TGTGCCAGCGGAACGGGGGGTGACACCGGGGAGCTGTTTTTT. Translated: CASGTGGDTGELFF.

This CDR3 is CASSVGAPSYEQYF. For the CDR3, the DNA is TGTGCCAGCAGCGTAGGTGCGCCTAGTTACGAGCAGTACTTC. This chain joins TRBV9 and TRBJ2-7; D is unclear. Trimming took off 0 bases at V and 4 bases at J, with 11 bases between the two ends. CDR3 length: 14 amino acids. Germline CDR1 SGDLS, CDR2 YYNGEE.

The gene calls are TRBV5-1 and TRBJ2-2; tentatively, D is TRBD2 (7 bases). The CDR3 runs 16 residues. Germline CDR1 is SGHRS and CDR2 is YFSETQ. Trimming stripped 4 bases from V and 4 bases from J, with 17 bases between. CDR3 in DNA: TGCGCCAGCAGCCCCGAAATCGGGGGGCCCACCGGGGAGCTGTTTTTT. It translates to CASSPEIGGPTGELFF.

CDR3 in amino acids: CASTSRFRTGGGTEAFF. Here the CDR3 DNA reads TGTGCCAGTACCTCCAGGTTCCGGACAGGGGGAGGGACTGAAGCTTTCTTT. The chain uses TRBV19 and TRBJ1-1; TRBD1 agrees at 10 bases. Germline V gene data show CDR1 as LNHDA and CDR2 as SQIVND (reference sequence). The ends lost 7 bases at V and 5 bases at J; junction bases unmatched: 16. The CDR3 length is 17 residues.

The CDR3 bases are TGCGCCAGCAGCTTGGATGGAGGGTGGACAGATACGCAGTATTTT. Translated, it gives CASSLDGGWTDTQYF. The gene calls are TRBV5-1 and TRBJ2-3, with TRBD2 as a possible D gene (6 bases). Looked up from germline, CDR1 is SGHRS and CDR2 is YFSETQ. Trimming took 0 bases from V and 3 from J, leaving 11 bases between them. The CDR3 is 15 amino acids.

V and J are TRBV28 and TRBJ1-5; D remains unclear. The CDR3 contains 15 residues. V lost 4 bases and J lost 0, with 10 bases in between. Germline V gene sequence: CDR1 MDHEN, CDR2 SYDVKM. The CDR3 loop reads CASSSPSYSNQPQHF. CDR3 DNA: TGTGCCAGCAGTTCTCCCTCCTATAGCAATCAGCCCCAGCATTTT.

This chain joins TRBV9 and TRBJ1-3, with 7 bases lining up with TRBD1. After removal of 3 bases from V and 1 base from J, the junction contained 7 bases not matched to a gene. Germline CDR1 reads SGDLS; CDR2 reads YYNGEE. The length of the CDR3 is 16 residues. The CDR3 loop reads CASSGLQGVSGNTIYF. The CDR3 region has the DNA TGTGCCAGCAGCGGTTTGCAGGGGGTATCTGGAAACACCATATATTTT.

The CDR3 DNA is TGTGCCAGCAGCCCGGACGGACAGGGCAACACCGGGGAGCTGTTTTTT. It yields the protein CASSPDGQGNTGELFF. This sequence joins TRBV11-1 and TRBJ2-2; 8 bases align to TRBD1. This CDR3 has 16 residues. The ends lost 5 bases at V and 2 bases at J; junction bases unmatched: 7. Germline CDR1 and CDR2: SGHAT and FQDESV (reference sequence).

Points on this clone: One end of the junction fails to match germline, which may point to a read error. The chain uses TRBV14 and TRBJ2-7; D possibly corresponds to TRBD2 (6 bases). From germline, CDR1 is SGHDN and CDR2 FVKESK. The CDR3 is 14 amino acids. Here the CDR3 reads CASSQAGRVGEQYF. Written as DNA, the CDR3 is TGTGCCAGCAGTCAAGCGGGTCGGGTAGGCGAGCAGTACTTC.

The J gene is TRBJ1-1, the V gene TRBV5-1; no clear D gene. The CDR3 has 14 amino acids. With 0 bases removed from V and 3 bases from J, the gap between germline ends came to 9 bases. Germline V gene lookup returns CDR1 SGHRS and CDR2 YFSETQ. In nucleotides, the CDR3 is TGCGCCAGCAGCTTGGTTGTTTCAGACACTGAAGCTTTCTTT. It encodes CASSLVVSDTEAFF.

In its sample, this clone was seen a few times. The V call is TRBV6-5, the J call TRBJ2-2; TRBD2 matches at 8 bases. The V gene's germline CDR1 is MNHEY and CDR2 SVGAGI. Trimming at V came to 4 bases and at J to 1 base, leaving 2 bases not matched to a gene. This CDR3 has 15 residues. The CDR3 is CASSWAGGNTGELFF. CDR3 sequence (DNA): TGTGCCAGCAGTTGGGCGGGGGGGAACACCGGGGAGCTGTTTTTT.

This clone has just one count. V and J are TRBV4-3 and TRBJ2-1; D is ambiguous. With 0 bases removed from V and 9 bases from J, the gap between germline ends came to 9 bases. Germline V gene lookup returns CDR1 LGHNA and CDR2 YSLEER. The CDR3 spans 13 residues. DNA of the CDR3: TGCGCCAGCAGCCAAGATCACGGTGTTGAGCAGTTCTTC. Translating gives CASSQDHGVEQFF.

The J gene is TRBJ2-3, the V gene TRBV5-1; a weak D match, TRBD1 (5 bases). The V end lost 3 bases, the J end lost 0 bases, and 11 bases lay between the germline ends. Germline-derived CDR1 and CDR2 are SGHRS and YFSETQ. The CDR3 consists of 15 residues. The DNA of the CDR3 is TGCGCCAGCAGCTCCAGACAGTCTAGCACAGATACGCAGTATTTT. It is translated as CASSSRQSSTDTQYF. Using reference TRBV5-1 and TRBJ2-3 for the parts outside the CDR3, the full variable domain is KAGVTQTPRYLIKTRGQQVTLSCSPISGHRSVSWYQQTPGQGLQFLFEYFSETQRNKGNFPGRFSGRQFSNSRSEMNVSTLELGDSALYLCASSSRQSSTDTQYFGPGTRLTVL.

The CDR3, as DNA: TGTGCCAGCTCACCATCAGGGGGCTTAGATACGCAGTATTTT. Protein sequence: CASSPSGGLDTQYF. V usage is TRBV18 and J usage is TRBJ2-3; 8 bases map to TRBD1. V dropped 2 bases and J dropped 5; count of bases not matched to a gene: 3. This CDR3 is built from 14 residues. Germline V gene data show CDR1 as KGHSH and CDR2 as LQKENI.

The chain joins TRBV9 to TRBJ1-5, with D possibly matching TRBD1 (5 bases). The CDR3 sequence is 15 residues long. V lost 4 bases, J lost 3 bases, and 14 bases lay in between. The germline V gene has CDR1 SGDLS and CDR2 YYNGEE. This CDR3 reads CASSQGHYANQPQHF. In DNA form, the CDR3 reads TGTGCCAGCAGCCAAGGACACTATGCCAATCAGCCCCAGCATTTT.

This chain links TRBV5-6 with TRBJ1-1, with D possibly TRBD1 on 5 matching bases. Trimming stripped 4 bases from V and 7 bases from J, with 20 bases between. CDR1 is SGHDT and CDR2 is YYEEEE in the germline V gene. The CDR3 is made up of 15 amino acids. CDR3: CASSLAWGGKGEAFF. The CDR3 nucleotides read TGTGCCAGCAGCCTGGCCTGGGGGGGAAAAGGTGAAGCTTTCTTT.

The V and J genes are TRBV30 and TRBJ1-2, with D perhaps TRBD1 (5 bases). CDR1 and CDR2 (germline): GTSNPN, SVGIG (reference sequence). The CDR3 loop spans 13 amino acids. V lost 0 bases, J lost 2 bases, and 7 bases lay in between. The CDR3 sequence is CAWSVRGNYGYTF. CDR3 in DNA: TGTGCCTGGAGTGTACGGGGGAACTATGGCTACACCTTC.

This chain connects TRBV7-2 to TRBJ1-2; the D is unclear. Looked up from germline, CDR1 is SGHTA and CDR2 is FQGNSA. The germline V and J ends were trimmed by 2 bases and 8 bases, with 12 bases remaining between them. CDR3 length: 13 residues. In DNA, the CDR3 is TGTGCCAGCAGCTTACCCCCTAGCGGCGGCTACACCTTC. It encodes CASSLPPSGGYTF.